In this sample, the clone carrying this T cell receptor beta chain turned up a few times. The sample comes from a study of blood T cell repertoires in COVID-19. Study context: Spain, Italy and the United States supplied samples that represented acute and convalescent COVID-19.

Everyone who took part was roughly 18 to 95 years old, and they came from fewer than 25 US areas. Cohorts were determined from participant-reported clinical history. Germline lookup yields CDR1 LNHDA and CDR2 SQIVND (reference sequence). This CDR3 is built from 13 residues. Trimming removed 7 bases from V and 3 bases from J, with 11 bases in between. Per the original data handling: Scientists estimated how many nucleated cells there were by amplifying reference gene primers. Sequenced by immunoSEQ multiplex PCR; TCRdb stores in-frame clones only, minus some. D and trimming were read from the DNA, whereas the V and J calls and clone size are those reported in that table. The data show about 210,000 clones, around 81% seen once.

The gene calls are TRBV19 and TRBJ2-3, with a tentative D call TRBD2 (5 bases). The TCR comes from a man aged 25-45 years with acute COVID-19. The sequenced sample was PBMCs or T cells enriched from blood (not recorded which). The CDR3 DNA reads TGTGCCAGTACGGGTTGGAGGACAGATACGCAGTATTTT. Translated, it gives CASTGWRTDTQYF.